A single sample gave rise to the 21 T cell receptor beta chains below, sequenced in a study of cytomegalovirus exposure and HLA in healthy donors. With 60 Vbeta and 13 Jbeta primers, the PCR was carried out. TCRdb's table, derived via immunoSEQ multiplex PCR, lists solely in-frame clones and lacks some. The table shows about 120,000 clones, with under 90% occurring only once. Material: PBMCs. Receptor source: a female donor in good health and CMV-seropositive.

The gene calls are TRBV11-3 and TRBJ2-2, with D perhaps matching TRBD2 (7 bases). Trimming pared 8 bases from V and 5 bases from J, leaving 12 bases between. CDR3 length equals 13 residues. The V gene's germline CDR1 is SGHNT and CDR2 YENEEA. CDR3 coding DNA: TGTGCCAGCGGGGGGGCGGGGACCGGGGAGCTGTTTTTT. Residues: CASGGAGTGELFF.

The chain employs TRBV5-1 and TRBJ2-5; TRBD2 matches at 10 bases. This CDR3 is 16 amino acids long. Germline assignment: CDR1 SGHRS and CDR2 YFSETQ. The ends lost 1 base at V and 5 bases at J; junction bases unmatched: 8. CDR3 DNA: TGCGCCAGCAGCTTGTCGAGCGGGGGGGACGTGGAGACCCAGTACTTC. Amino acids: CASSLSSGGDVETQYF.

V usage is TRBV19 and J usage is TRBJ2-7; 9 bases are a match to TRBD2. The CDR3 totals 15 residues. CDR1 and CDR2 from the germline V gene are LNHDA and SQIVND (reference sequence). V shed 3 bases and J 3 bases; nucleotides not matched to a gene: 6. The CDR3 loop reads CASSIIAGDRYEQYF. The CDR3 DNA reads as TGTGCCAGTAGTATTATAGCGGGGGATCGCTACGAGCAGTACTTC.

V gene TRBV7-6 combines with J gene TRBJ1-1; D remains unclear. CDR1 and CDR2 (germline): SGHVS, FNYEAQ. V was shortened by 0 bases and J by 7 bases, with 9 bases between the two germline ends. This CDR3 comprises 13 residues. CDR3 sequence: CASSLAEGGEAFF. CDR3 coding DNA: TGTGCCAGCAGCTTAGCGGAGGGTGGTGAAGCTTTCTTT.

The J gene is TRBJ1-2, the V gene TRBV7-9; the D is unclear. The V end was cut by 2 bases, the J end by 6 bases, with 7 bases between. This CDR3 region has 12 residues. CDR1 and CDR2 from the germline V gene are SEHNR and FQNEAQ (reference sequence). The CDR3 DNA is TGTGCCAGCAGCTTAATGCCAGATGGCTACACCTTC. Protein product: CASSLMPDGYTF.

J is TRBJ2-7 and V is TRBV10-3; no clear D. Germline V gene lookup returns CDR1 ENHRY and CDR2 SYGVKD. V was pared by 5 bases and J by 9 bases, with 23 bases between. There are 15 residues in the CDR3. As DNA, the CDR3 is TGTGCCATCAGTCAACCGACACCGGCTCTTAGTGGGCAGTACTTC. It yields the protein CAISQPTPALSGQYF.

A remark on this clone: This likely comes from a read error, as the CDR3 has no conserved phenylalanine or tryptophan at its end. The chain recombines TRBV6-5 with TRBJ1-1, with 8 bases lining up with TRBD1. The CDR3 loop spans 16 amino acids. V was pared by 4 bases and J by 1 base, with 8 bases of the junction left unmatched. Germline CDR1 reads MNHEY; CDR2 reads SVGAGI. The CDR3 DNA follows: TGTGCCAGCAGTTTAACAGGGGGAGGAGGGAACACTGAAGCTTTCCTT. Its translation is CASSLTGGGGNTEAFL.

The chain couples TRBV5-1 to TRBJ2-7; TRBD1 agrees at 7 bases. V shed 5 bases, J shed 4 bases, and the junction held 6 bases outside the gene matches. The CDR3 has 13 amino acids. Germline V gene lookup returns CDR1 SGHRS and CDR2 YFSETQ. CDR3 in amino acids: CASRQGEIYEQYF. The DNA for the CDR3 is TGCGCCAGCAGGCAGGGGGAGATATACGAGCAGTACTTC.

The chain carries TRBV5-1 and TRBJ2-2; TRBD2 might be the D (5 bases). V lost 5 bases to trimming and J lost 6 bases, with 11 bases between them. The CDR3 runs 13 residues. From germline, CDR1 is SGHRS and CDR2 YFSETQ. CDR3 DNA sequence: TGCGCCAGCAGGGTCGGGGTTTCCGGGGAGCTGTTTTTT. It specifies CASRVGVSGELFF.

The chain couples TRBV7-2 to TRBJ1-2; D not resolved. This CDR3 spans 14 amino acids. V was cut by 5 bases and J by 4 bases, with 14 bases left in between. The germline CDR1 and CDR2 sequences are SGHTA and FQGNSA. The CDR3 sequence is CASSPLGQSYGYTF. DNA for the CDR3: TGTGCCAGCAGCCCACTAGGGCAGAGCTATGGCTACACCTTC.

V is TRBV30 and J is TRBJ1-1; 9 bases agree with TRBD1. Trimming at V came to 5 bases and at J to 6 bases, leaving 7 bases not matched to a gene. From germline, CDR1 is GTSNPN and CDR2 SVGIG (reference sequence). This CDR3 region has 13 residues. In nucleotides, the CDR3 is TGTGCCTGGGCCGGACAGGGGCGAGCTGAAGCTTTCTTT. This gives the protein CAWAGQGRAEAFF.

The V call is TRBV6-5, the J call TRBJ2-5; D not certain. Germline CDR1 and CDR2: MNHEY and SVGAGI. V was cut by 0 bases and J by 2 bases, with 7 bases left in between. There are 14 residues in the CDR3. The CDR3 nucleotides are TGTGCCAGCAGTTACTCGAACTCACAAGAGACCCAGTACTTC. Translating it yields CASSYSNSQETQYF.

The chain joins TRBV10-3 to TRBJ1-1; 7 nucleotides line up with TRBD1. Per the germline V gene, CDR1 is ENHRY and CDR2 is SYGVKD. The CDR3 is 14 amino acids. V lost 8 bases, J lost 1 base, and 7 bases stayed unmatched. The CDR3 DNA follows: TGTGCCATCCGCAGGGGGGACCCGAACACTGAAGCTTTCTTT. Translation: CAIRRGDPNTEAFF.

This chain connects TRBV15 to TRBJ1-4; the match to TRBD1 covers 11 bases. The CDR3 runs to 15 residues. Germline V gives CDR1 LNHNV, CDR2 YYDKDF (reference sequence). Unmatched junction bases numbered 7, after V lost 5 bases and J lost 8 bases. For the CDR3, the DNA is TGTGCCACCAGCTATTCCGGGACAGGGGGGGAAAAACTGTTTTTT. This encodes CATSYSGTGGEKLFF.

This chain joins TRBV6-5 and TRBJ2-1, with TRBD2 matching over 8 bases. The V gene's germline CDR1 is MNHEY and CDR2 SVGAGI. The CDR3 contains 15 residues. With V trimmed by 7 bases and J by 3 bases, 8 bases remained unmatched. The CDR3 here is CASNPSGGGYNEQFF. CDR3 bases: TGTGCCAGCAATCCCAGCGGGGGTGGCTACAATGAGCAGTTCTTC.

V and J are TRBV19 and TRBJ2-7, with 10 positions matching TRBD2. The CDR3 loop spans 15 amino acids. Germline V CDR1 and CDR2: LNHDA, SQIVND (reference sequence). With 3 bases clipped from V and 2 bases from J, the junction kept 4 bases outside the gene matches. CDR3 protein: CASSISGGLTYEQYF. Written as DNA, the CDR3 is TGTGCCAGTAGTATTAGCGGGGGGTTGACCTACGAGCAGTACTTC.

This clone came up a few times. V gene TRBV6-6 combines with J gene TRBJ1-6, with D perhaps TRBD1 (6 bases). There are 15 residues in the CDR3. V was trimmed by 2 bases and J by 6 bases, leaving 11 bases between them. CDR1 and CDR2 from the germline V gene are MNHNY and SVGAGI (reference sequence). The DNA for the CDR3 is TGTGCCAGCAGTTACCCGGACAGTTCTAATTCACCCCTCCACTTT. This gives the protein CASSYPDSSNSPLHF.

The J gene is TRBJ2-3, the V gene TRBV4-2; perhaps TRBD2 as D (6 bases). Between the trimmed V and J ends, which lost 8 bases and 1 base, there was a span of 16 bases. Germline loops: CDR1 LGHNA, CDR2 YNFKEQ. This CDR3 is 15 amino acids long. The CDR3 is CASRAEGWRTDTQYF. CDR3 coding DNA: TGTGCCAGCCGGGCGGAGGGGTGGCGCACAGATACGCAGTATTTT.

The chain couples TRBV27 to TRBJ1-1; 7 bases are shared with TRBD1. J lost 7 bases, V lost 3 bases, and 14 bases had no gene match. CDR3 length: 16 residues. In germline, CDR1 is MNHEY, CDR2 SMNVEV (reference sequence). As DNA, the CDR3 is TGTGCCAGCAGTTTCATAACGGCAGGGGGTCGGAGTGAAGCTTTCTTT. This translates into CASSFITAGGRSEAFF.

The CDR3 DNA follows: TGTGCCAGCAGTTACCGAGTTCTAGGAAGCGATACGCAGTATTTT. It yields the protein CASSYRVLGSDTQYF. V usage is TRBV6-5 and J usage is TRBJ2-3; D remains ambiguous. The CDR3 sequence is 15 residues long. Trimming pared 2 bases from V and 6 bases from J, leaving 15 bases between. Germline assignment: CDR1 MNHEY and CDR2 SVGAGI.

Remarks on this clone: This sample also contains other DNA sequences that code for the same CDR3. The chain has TRBV27 and TRBJ1-2; 8 positions agree with TRBD1. CDR3 length: 13 amino acids. Germline CDR1 is MNHEY and CDR2 is SMNVEV (reference sequence). V lost 5 bases to trimming and J lost 7 bases; unmatched junction nucleotides: 6. The CDR3 DNA is TGTGCCAGCAGTCTCGGACAGGGTCGTGGCTACACCTTC. Amino acids: CASSLGQGRGYTF.